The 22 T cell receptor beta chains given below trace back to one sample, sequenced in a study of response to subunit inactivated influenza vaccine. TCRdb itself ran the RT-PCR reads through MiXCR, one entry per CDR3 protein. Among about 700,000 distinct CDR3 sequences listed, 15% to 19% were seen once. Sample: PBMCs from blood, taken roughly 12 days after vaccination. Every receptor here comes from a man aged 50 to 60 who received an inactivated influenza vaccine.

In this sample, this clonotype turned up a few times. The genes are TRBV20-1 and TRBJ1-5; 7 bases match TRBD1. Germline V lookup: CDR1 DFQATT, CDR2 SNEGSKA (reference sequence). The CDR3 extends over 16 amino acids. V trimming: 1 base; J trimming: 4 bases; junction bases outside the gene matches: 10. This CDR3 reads CSARGPDRAANQPQHF. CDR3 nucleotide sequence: TGCAGTGCTAGAGGCCCAGACAGGGCGGCTAATCAGCCCCAGCATTTT.

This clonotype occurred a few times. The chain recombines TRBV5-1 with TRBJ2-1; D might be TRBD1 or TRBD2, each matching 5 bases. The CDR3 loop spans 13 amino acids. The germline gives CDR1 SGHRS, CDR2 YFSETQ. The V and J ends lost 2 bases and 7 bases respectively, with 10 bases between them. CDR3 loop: CASSFVEGNEQFF. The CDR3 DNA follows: TGCGCCAGCAGCTTTGTTGAGGGGAATGAGCAGTTCTTC.

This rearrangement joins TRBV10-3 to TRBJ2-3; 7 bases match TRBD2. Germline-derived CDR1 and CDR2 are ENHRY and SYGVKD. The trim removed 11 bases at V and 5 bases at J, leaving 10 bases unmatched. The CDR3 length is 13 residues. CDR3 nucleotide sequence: TGTGCCGCCGGTGAGGGGAGGGTAGATACGCAGTATTTT. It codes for CAAGEGRVDTQYF.

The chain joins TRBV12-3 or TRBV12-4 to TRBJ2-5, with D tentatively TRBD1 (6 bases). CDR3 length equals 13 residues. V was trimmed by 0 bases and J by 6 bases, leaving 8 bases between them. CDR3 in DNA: TGTGCCAGCAGTTTAGCGCAGGGGCAGACCCAGTACTTC. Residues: CASSLAQGQTQYF.

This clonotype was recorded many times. CDR3 in amino acids: CASSLQGAPTEAFF. The CDR3 DNA reads TGCGCCAGCAGCTTACAGGGGGCGCCGACTGAAGCTTTCTTT. The chain has TRBV5-1 and TRBJ1-1, with TRBD1 matching 9 bases. Germline assignment: CDR1 SGHRS and CDR2 YFSETQ. Trimming at V came to 2 bases and at J to 5 bases, leaving 4 bases not matched to a gene. The CDR3 loop spans 14 amino acids.

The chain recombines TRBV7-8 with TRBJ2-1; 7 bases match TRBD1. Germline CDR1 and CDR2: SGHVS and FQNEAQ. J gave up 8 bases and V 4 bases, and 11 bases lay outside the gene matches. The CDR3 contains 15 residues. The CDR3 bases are TGTGCCAGCAGCTCCCGGGACAGATCTTTGGATGAGCAGTTCTTC. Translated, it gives CASSSRDRSLDEQFF.

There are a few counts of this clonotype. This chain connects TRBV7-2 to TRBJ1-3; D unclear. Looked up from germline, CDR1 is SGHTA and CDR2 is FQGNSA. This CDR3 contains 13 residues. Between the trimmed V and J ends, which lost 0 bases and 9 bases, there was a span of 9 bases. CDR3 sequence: CASSLAGLGTIYF. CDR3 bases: TGTGCCAGCAGCTTAGCAGGGTTAGGCACCATATATTTT. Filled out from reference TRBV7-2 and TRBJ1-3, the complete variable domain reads GAGVSQSPSNKVTEKGKDVELRCDPISGHTALYWYRQSLGQGLEFLIYFQGNSAPDKSGLPSDRFSAERTGGSVSTLTIQRTQQEDSAVYLCASSLAGLGTIYFGEGSWLTVV.

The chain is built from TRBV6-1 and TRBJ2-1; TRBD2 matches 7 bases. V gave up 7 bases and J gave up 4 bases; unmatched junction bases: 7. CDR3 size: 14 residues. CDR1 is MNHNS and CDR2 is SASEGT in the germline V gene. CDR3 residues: CASTSGGGYNEQFF. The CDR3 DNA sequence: TGTGCCAGCACCAGTGGGGGGGGTTACAATGAGCAGTTCTTC.

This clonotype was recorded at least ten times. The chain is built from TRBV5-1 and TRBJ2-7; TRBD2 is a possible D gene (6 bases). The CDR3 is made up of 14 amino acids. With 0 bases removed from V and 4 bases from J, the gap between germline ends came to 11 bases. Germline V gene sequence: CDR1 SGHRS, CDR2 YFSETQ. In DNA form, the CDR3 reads TGCGCCAGCAGCTTGGCCGGGGGAGATTACGAGCAGTACTTC. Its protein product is CASSLAGGDYEQYF.

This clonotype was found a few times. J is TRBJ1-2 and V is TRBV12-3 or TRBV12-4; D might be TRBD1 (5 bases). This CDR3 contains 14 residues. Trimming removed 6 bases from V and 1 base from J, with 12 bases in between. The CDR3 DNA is TGTGCCAGCAGCACAAGACAGTTTAACTATGGCTACACCTTC. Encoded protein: CASSTRQFNYGYTF.

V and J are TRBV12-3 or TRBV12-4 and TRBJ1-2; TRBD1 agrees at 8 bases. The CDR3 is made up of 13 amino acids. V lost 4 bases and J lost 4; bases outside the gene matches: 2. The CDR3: CASSSGGRYGYTF. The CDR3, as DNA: TGTGCCAGCAGTTCAGGGGGCCGCTATGGCTACACCTTC.

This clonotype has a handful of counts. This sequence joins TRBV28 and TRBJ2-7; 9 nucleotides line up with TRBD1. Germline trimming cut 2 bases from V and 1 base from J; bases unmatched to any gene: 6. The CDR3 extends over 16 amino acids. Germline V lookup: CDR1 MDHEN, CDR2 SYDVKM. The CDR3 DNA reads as TGTGCCAGCAGTTTACAACCCGGGACAGGGTCCTACGAGCAGTACTTC. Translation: CASSLQPGTGSYEQYF. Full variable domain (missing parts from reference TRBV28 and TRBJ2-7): DVKVTQSSRYLVKRTGEKVFLECVQDMDHENMFWYRQDPGLGLRLIYFSYDVKMKEKGDIPEGYSVSREKKERFSLILESASTNQTSMYLCASSLQPGTGSYEQYFGPGTRLTVT.

As DNA, the CDR3 is TGCGCCAGCAGCTTTGTTTCCTGGGGGCTGGGCACTGAAGCTTTCTTT. It is translated as CASSFVSWGLGTEAFF. The chain recombines TRBV5-1 with TRBJ1-1; D perhaps matches TRBD1 (6 bases). The CDR3 sequence is 16 residues long. Germline CDR1 reads SGHRS; CDR2 reads YFSETQ. Trimming stripped 2 bases from V and 4 bases from J, with 18 bases between.

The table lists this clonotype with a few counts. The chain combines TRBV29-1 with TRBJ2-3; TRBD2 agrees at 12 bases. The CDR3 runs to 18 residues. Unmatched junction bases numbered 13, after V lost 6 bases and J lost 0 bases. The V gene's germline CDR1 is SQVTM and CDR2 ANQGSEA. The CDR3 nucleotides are TGCAGCGTGAGAAAACCGGGACTAGCGGGCCCTAGCACAGATACGCAGTATTTT. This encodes CSVRKPGLAGPSTDTQYF.

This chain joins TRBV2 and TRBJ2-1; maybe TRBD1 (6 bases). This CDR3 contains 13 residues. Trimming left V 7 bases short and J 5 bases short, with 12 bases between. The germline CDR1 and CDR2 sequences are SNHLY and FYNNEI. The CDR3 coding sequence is TGTGCCAGCAAGCCGGACAGACACAATGAGCAGTTCTTC. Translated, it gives CASKPDRHNEQFF. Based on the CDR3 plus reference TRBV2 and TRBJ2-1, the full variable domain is EPEVTQTPSHQVTQMGQEVILRCVPISNHLYFYWYRQILGQKVEFLVSFYNNEISEKSEIFDDQFSVERPDGSNFTLKIRSTKLEDSAMYFCASKPDRHNEQFFGPGTRLTVL.

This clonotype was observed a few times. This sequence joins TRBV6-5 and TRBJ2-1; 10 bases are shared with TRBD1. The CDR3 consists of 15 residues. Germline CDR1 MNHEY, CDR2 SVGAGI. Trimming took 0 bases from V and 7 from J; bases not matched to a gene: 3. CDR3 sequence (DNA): TGTGCCAGCAGTTACTCTAGGACAGGGGGTAATGAGCAGTTCTTC. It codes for CASSYSRTGGNEQFF.

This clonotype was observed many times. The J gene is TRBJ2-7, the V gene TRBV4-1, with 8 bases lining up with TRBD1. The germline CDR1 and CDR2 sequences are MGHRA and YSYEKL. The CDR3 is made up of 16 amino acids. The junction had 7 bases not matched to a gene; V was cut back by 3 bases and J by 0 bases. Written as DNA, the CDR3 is TGCGCCAGCAGCCAGGGTCCGGACAGGGTCTCCTACGAGCAGTACTTC. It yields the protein CASSQGPDRVSYEQYF.

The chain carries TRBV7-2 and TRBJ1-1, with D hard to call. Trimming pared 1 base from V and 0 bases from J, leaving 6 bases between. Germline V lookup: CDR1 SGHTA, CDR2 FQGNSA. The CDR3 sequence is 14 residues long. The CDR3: CASSLGIMNTEAFF. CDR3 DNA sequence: TGTGCCAGCAGCTTAGGTATCATGAACACTGAAGCTTTCTTT. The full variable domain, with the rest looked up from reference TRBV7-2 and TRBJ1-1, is GAGVSQSPSNKVTEKGKDVELRCDPISGHTALYWYRQSLGQGLEFLIYFQGNSAPDKSGLPSDRFSAERTGGSVSTLTIQRTQQEDSAVYLCASSLGIMNTEAFFGQGTRLTVV.

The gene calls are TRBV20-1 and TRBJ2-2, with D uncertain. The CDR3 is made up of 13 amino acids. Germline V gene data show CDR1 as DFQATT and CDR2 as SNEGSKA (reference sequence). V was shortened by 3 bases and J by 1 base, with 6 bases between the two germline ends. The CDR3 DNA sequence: TGCAGTGCTAGTCAGCGGAACACCGGGGAGCTGTTTTTT. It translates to CSASQRNTGELFF.

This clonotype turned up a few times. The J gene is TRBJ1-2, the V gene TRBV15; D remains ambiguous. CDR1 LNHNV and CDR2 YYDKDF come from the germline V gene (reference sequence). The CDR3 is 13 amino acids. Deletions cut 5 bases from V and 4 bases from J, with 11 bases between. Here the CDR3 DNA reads TGTGCCACCAGCGGCTCAGGAGGCTATGGCTACACCTTC. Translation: CATSGSGGYGYTF. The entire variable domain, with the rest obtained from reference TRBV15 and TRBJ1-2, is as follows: DAMVIQNPRYQVTQFGKPVTLSCSQTLNHNVMYWYQQKSSQAPKLLFHYYDKDFNNEADTPDNFQSRRPNTSFCFLDIRSPGLGDTAMYLCATSGSGGYGYTFGSGTRLTVV.

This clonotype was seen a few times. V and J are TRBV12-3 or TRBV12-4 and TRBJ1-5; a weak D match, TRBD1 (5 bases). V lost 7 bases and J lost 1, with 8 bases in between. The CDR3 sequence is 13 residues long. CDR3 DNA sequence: TGTGCCAGCACCGGGGGGAGCAATCAGCCCCAGCATTTT. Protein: CASTGGSNQPQHF.

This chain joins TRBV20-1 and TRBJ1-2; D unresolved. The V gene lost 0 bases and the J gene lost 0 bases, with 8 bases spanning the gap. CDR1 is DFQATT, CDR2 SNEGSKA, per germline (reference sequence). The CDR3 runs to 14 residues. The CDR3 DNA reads TGCAGTGCTAGAGAAGGGCTAACTAACTATGGCTACACCTTC. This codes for CSAREGLTNYGYTF.